This T cell receptor beta chain appears in the sequencing data of a study of technical replicates of blood from several donors. The CDR3 has 16 amino acids. V lost 3 bases to trimming and J lost 2 bases; unmatched junction nucleotides: 4. CDR1 and CDR2 (germline): SGDLS, YYNGEE. Profiled with immunoSEQ multiplex PCR; TCRdb holds only in-frame clones, not every one. The table has tens of thousands of clones, 85% to 95% seen once. The TCR sequence derives from a human donor in good health. Sequencing used T cells isolated from PBMCs. This chain connects TRBV9 to TRBJ2-3; 12 positions match TRBD2. This CDR3 is CASSATSGGYTDTQYF. In nucleotides, the CDR3 is TGTGCCAGCAGCGCGACTAGCGGGGGCTACACAGATACGCAGTATTTT. The full variable domain, completed using reference TRBV9 and TRBJ2-3, is DSGVTQTPKHLITATGQRVTLRCSPRSGDLSVYWYQQSLDQGLQFLIQYYNGEERAKGNILERFSAQQFPDLHSELNLSSLELGDSALYFCASSATSGGYTDTQYFGPGTRLTVL.